A selection of T cell receptor beta chains follows, all from one sample in a study of blood T cell repertoires in COVID-19. Assay used: immunoSEQ multiplex PCR; TCRdb lists only in-frame clones, some missing. The sample includes about 52,000 clones, about 80% seen only once; the top ten take 5.5% to 7.5%. The sample was peripheral blood. Receptors were obtained from a man aged 65 to 85 with active COVID-19. Each CDR3 is given with its conserved first and last residue. The D gene is left open where the match is weak. Size is stated for part of the rows, as once, few or many counts, or as a class when the clone is expanded.

size	D	V	J	DNA	CDR3
.	TRBD2	TRBV7-3	TRBJ2-1	TGTGCCAGCAGCCCCGTGGGCCTAGCGGGGGGCGACAATGAGCAGTTCTTC	CASSPVGLAGGDNEQFF
once	.	TRBV5-4	TRBJ2-3	TGTGCCAGCAGCCCCATAATGGGAGCGGACACAGATACGCAGTATTTT	CASSPIMGADTDTQYF
once	.	TRBV12-3/TRBV12-4	TRBJ2-7	TGTGCCAGCAGTTCTCGGGGCTACGAGCAGTACTTC	CASSSRGYEQYF
once	TRBD2	TRBV10-3	TRBJ2-3	TGTGCCATAAAACCGGGACTAGCGGGTCAGGATACGCAGTATTTT	CAIKPGLAGQDTQYF
.	.	TRBV6-5	TRBJ1-5	TGTGCCAGCAGGGCCATGTATAGCAATCAGCCCCAGCATTTT	CASRAMYSNQPQHF
.	.	TRBV30	TRBJ1-1	TGTGCCCAAGTCCGGCAGGAGGTATCTGAAGCTTTCTTT	CAQVRQEVSEAFF
.	TRBD1	TRBV10-3	TRBJ2-2	TGTGCCATCAGTGAGAGAGGGGGCGCCACCGGGGAGCTGTTTTTT	CAISERGGATGELFF
.	TRBD2	TRBV7-2	TRBJ2-7	TGTGCCAGCAGCCACCTCGGACTAGCGGGGGGGTCCTACGAGCAGTACTTC	CASSHLGLAGGSYEQYF
.	.	TRBV4-1	TRBJ2-7	TGCGCCAGCAGCCAAGCGGCAGGGACGGGGGCCTACGAGCAGTACTTC	CASSQAAGTGAYEQYF
.	TRBD1	TRBV15	TRBJ1-2	TGTGCCACCACACCAGACAGGGCCACGGCATCCTATGGCTACACCTTC	CATTPDRATASYGYTF
.	.	TRBV19	TRBJ1-2	TGTGCCAGTGGTCGAGGGGGGGGCCTAGTCTATGGCTACACCTTC	CASGRGGGLVYGYTF
.	TRBD1	TRBV28	TRBJ1-2	TGTGCCAGCAGCCCCGGGACAGGGAGCTATGGCTACACCTTC	CASSPGTGSYGYTF
few	.	TRBV19	TRBJ1-1	TGTGCCAGTAGTATGAGGATTAACACTGAAGCTTTCTTT	CASSMRINTEAFF
.	.	TRBV7-2	TRBJ1-6	TGTGCCAGCAGCTTAGGGACTCATAATTCACCCCTCCACTTT	CASSLGTHNSPLHF
.	TRBD1	TRBV5-4	TRBJ1-6	TGTGCCAACAGCCACCAGACAGGGAGGAGTTCACCCCTCCACTTT	CANSHQTGRSSPLHF
.	.	TRBV5-5	TRBJ1-3	TGTGCCAGCAGCTTGGGGGCAGGGAACGCTGGAAACACCATATATTTT	CASSLGAGNAGNTIYF
.	.	TRBV19	TRBJ1-2	TGTGCCAGTAGTCTGCCCCCTGGGACATTACCTAACTATGGCTACACCTTC	CASSLPPGTLPNYGYTF
.	.	TRBV19	TRBJ1-6	TGTGCCAGTGGCGAAGGGGTTTGGGGATATCCCCTCCACTTT	CASGEGVWGYPLHF
.	TRBD2	TRBV14	TRBJ2-3	TGTGCCAGTGCCCGGGGGGTCCTGACAGATACGCAGTATTTT	CASARGVLTDTQYF
.	TRBD2	TRBV7-2	TRBJ2-5	TGTGCCAGCAGCTTTATAGCGGGGGCTGGGGAGACCCAGTACTTC	CASSFIAGAGETQYF
.	TRBD1	TRBV30	TRBJ1-3	TGTGCCTGGAGTCAGACAGGGGGAAACACCATATATTTT	CAWSQTGGNTIYF
.	.	TRBV10-3	TRBJ2-7	TGTGCCATCAATACCGGGTTTGACTACGAGCAGTACTTC	CAINTGFDYEQYF
.	.	TRBV13	TRBJ1-2	TGTGCCAGCAGCTTAATCCGAAGCGGTGGCTACACCTTC	CASSLIRSGGYTF
once	.	TRBV5-6	TRBJ1-5	TGTGCCAGCAGCGAGGGAGCAACAAATCAGCCCCAGCATTTT	CASSEGATNQPQHF
.	TRBD1	TRBV4-2	TRBJ2-1	TGTGCCAGCAGCCGAGGGACAGGGGTCCCAAATGAGCAGTTCTTC	CASSRGTGVPNEQFF
.	TRBD2	TRBV19	TRBJ2-3	TGTGCCAGTAGTAGGAAAGGCGGGGGGGGAGCAGATACGCAGTATTTT	CASSRKGGGGADTQYF
.	TRBD1	TRBV6-2/TRBV6-3	TRBJ1-5	TGTGCCAGCAGCCGGACAGGGACTTATAGCAATCAGCCCCAGCATTTT	CASSRTGTYSNQPQHF
.	TRBD2	TRBV6-2/TRBV6-3	TRBJ2-1	TGTGCCAGCAGTCTCCTCCGTAGCGGGGGGGCCGCCAATGAGCAGTTCTTC	CASSLLRSGGAANEQFF
once	TRBD1	TRBV7-9	TRBJ1-1	TGTGCCAGCAGCCAAGGGGGCCGCCGCTTTGGAACTGAAGCTTTCTTT	CASSQGGRRFGTEAFF
once	TRBD1	TRBV24-1	TRBJ1-2	TGTGCCACCAGTGACAATTCACGGACAGGACAGAACTATGGCTACACCTTC	CATSDNSRTGQNYGYTF
.	.	TRBV29-1	TRBJ2-3	TGCAGCGTAGAGACTAGTGTCCCTTGGACGCAGTATTTT	CSVETSVPWTQYF
.	TRBD1	TRBV3-1/TRBV3-2	TRBJ1-1	TGTGCCAGCAGCCTCGGACAGGCTACTAATGAAGCTTTCTTT	CASSLGQATNEAFF
.	.	TRBV6-2/TRBV6-3	TRBJ1-4	TGTGCCAGTAGACCTGGACAGCTACCAAAACTGTTTTTT	CASRPGQLPKLFF
few	TRBD1	TRBV25-1	TRBJ1-6	TGTGCCAGCGGGGGACAGTCGAGCTCCTATAATTCACCCCTCCACTTT	CASGGQSSSYNSPLHF
.	.	TRBV5-1	TRBJ1-6	TGCGCCAGCAGCTTGATTGAGAGCTCCTATAATTCACCCCTCCACTTT	CASSLIESSYNSPLHF
once	.	TRBV4-1	TRBJ1-5	TGCGCCAGCAGCCAAGATCCAGTCATGGGAGATGATAGCAATCAGCCCCAGCATTTT	CASSQDPVMGDDSNQPQHF
.	.	TRBV5-1	TRBJ1-2	TGCGCCAGCAGCTTGGACGGTAACTATGGCTACACCTTC	CASSLDGNYGYTF
.	TRBD1	TRBV27	TRBJ1-5	TGTGCCAGCAGTGTAGGGACAGCGAATCAGCCCCAGCATTTT	CASSVGTANQPQHF
.	.	TRBV9	TRBJ1-6	TGTGCCAGCAGCCCCACGATCAGTTCACCCCTCCACTTT	CASSPTISSPLHF
.	.	TRBV30	TRBJ1-2	TGTGCCTGGAGTGTACAAGGGGCTGGCGGCTACACCTTC	CAWSVQGAGGYTF
.	.	TRBV7-2	TRBJ2-5	TGTGCCAGCAGCTTAGCGAGAACAGGGACGATCCAGTACTTC	CASSLARTGTIQYF
.	TRBD2	TRBV11-3	TRBJ2-5	TGTGCCAGCAGCTCGGCGGGGGGCCCCCAAGAGACCCAGTACTTC	CASSSAGGPQETQYF
.	TRBD2	TRBV28	TRBJ2-1	TGTGCCAGCAGTTCGCCGACTAGCGGGGGGGCACTCAATGAGCAGTTCTTC	CASSSPTSGGALNEQFF